This TCR beta chain appears in the sequencing data of a study of OX40 agonist ivuxolimab in advanced cancers. Study in general: Patients were dosed with the agonistic anti-OX40 (CD134) antibody ivuxolimab. Prior checkpoint blockade (anti-PD-1, anti-PD-L1 or anti-CTLA-4) was permitted; under 50% had it.

This CDR3 spans 14 amino acids. The J segment lost 8 bases and the V segment lost 7 bases, leaving 10 bases of the junction unmatched. The germline CDR1 and CDR2 sequences are MDHEN and SYDVKM. Using immunoSEQ multiplex PCR, the repertoire was profiled, and TCRdb retains in-frame clones only, with some absent. The repertoire holds fewer than 95,000 clones, with 75% to 95% as singletons. The sequencing here drew on CD4+ or CD8+ T cells sorted from blood, taken in a trial of the OX40 agonist ivuxolimab. V is TRBV28 and J is TRBJ1-4; 7 bases line up with TRBD1. The TCR was taken from an adult with an advanced solid tumor such as melanoma, head and neck, liver or kidney cancer. The CDR3 sequence is CASTSGQTPEKLFF. CDR3 in DNA: TGTGCCAGCACCTCGGGACAGACCCCCGAAAAACTGTTTTTT.